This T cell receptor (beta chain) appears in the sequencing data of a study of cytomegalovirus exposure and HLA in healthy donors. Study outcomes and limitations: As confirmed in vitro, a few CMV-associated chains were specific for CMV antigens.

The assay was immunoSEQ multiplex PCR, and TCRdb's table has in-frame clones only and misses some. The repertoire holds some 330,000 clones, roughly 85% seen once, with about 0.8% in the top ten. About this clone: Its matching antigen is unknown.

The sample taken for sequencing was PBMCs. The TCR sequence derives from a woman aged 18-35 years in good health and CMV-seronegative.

The CDR3 DNA reads as TGTGCCAGCAGTCACGGGACAGGTGGTAACGAGCAGTACTTC. Protein sequence: CASSHGTGGNEQYF. This chain links TRBV27 with TRBJ2-7; 8 bases line up with TRBD1. J was trimmed by 5 bases and V by 5 bases; bases with no gene match: 8. The length of the CDR3 is 14 residues. Germline V gene sequence: CDR1 MNHEY, CDR2 SMNVEV (reference sequence).